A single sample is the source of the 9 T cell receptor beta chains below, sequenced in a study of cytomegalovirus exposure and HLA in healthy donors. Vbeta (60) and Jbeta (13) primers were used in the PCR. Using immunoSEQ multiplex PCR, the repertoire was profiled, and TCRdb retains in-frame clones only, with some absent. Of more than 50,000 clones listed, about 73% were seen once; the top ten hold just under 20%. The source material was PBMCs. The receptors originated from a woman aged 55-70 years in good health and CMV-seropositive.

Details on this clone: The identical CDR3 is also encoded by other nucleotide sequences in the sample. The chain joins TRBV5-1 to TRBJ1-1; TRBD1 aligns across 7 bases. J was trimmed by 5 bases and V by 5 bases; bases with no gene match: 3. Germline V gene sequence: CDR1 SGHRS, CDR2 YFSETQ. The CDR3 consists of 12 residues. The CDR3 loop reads CASRRGQTEAFF. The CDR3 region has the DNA TGCGCCAGCAGGAGGGGGCAAACTGAAGCTTTCTTT.

The CDR3 nucleotides are TGTGCTAGTGGTCCCGGGTCAGCGAAATCGACAAACACCATATATTTT. Amino acid sequence: CASGPGSAKSTNTIYF. The chain recombines TRBV12-5 with TRBJ1-3; no definite D call. There are 16 residues in the CDR3. V was pared by 5 bases and J by 6 bases, with 20 bases between. CDR1 and CDR2 (germline): LGHNT, FRNRAP.

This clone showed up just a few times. The CDR3 nucleotides read TGTGCCAGCAGTCTCTCAGGGAACACTGAAGCTTTCTTT. Translated: CASSLSGNTEAFF. V usage is TRBV6-6 and J usage is TRBJ1-1; D call uncertain. The CDR3 length is 13 residues. The V gene's germline CDR1 is MNHNY and CDR2 SVGAGI (reference sequence). The V and J ends lost 5 bases and 1 base respectively, with 8 bases between them.

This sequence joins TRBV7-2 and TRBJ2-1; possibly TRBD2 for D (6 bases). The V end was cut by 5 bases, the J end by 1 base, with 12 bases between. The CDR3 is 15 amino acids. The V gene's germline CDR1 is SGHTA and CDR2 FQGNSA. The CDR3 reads CASSLGTPSYNEQFF. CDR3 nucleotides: TGTGCCAGCAGCCTAGGGACTCCTTCCTACAATGAGCAGTTCTTC.

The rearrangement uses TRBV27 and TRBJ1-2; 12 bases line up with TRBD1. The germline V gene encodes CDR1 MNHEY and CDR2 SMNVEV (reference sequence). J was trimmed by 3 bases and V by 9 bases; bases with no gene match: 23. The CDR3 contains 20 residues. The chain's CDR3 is CASWPGDRGLAYNLHYGYTF. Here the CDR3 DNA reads TGTGCCAGTTGGCCCGGGGACAGGGGGCTAGCCTATAACCTTCACTATGGCTACACCTTC.

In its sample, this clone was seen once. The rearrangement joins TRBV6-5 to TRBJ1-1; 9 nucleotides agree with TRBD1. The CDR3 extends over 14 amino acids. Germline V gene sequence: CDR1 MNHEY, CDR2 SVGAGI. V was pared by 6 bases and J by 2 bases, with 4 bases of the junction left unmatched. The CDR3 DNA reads TGTGCCAGCAGATTACAGGGGGCAAACACTGAAGCTTTCTTT. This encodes CASRLQGANTEAFF.

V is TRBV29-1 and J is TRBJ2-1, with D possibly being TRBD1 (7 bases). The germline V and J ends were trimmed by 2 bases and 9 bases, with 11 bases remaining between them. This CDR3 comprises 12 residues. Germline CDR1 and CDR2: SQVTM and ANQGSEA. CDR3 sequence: CSVEQGGGEQFF. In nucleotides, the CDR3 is TGCAGCGTTGAACAGGGGGGAGGTGAGCAGTTCTTC.

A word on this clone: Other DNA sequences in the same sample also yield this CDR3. CDR3 amino acids: CASSPGTSGNTIYF. DNA of the CDR3: TGTGCCAGCTCACCCGGGACTTCTGGAAACACCATATATTTT. V usage is TRBV18 and J usage is TRBJ1-3, with D possibly TRBD1 on 5 matching bases. CDR1 is KGHSH, CDR2 LQKENI, per germline. Trimming removed 3 bases at V and 1 base at J, with 7 bases between. The CDR3 sequence is 14 residues long. Full variable domain (missing parts from reference TRBV18 and TRBJ1-3): NAGVMQNPRHLVRRRGQEARLRCSPMKGHSHVYWYRQLPEEGLKFMVYLQKENIIDESGMPKERFSAEFPKEGPSILRIQQVVRGDSAAYFCASSPGTSGNTIYFGEGSWLTVV.

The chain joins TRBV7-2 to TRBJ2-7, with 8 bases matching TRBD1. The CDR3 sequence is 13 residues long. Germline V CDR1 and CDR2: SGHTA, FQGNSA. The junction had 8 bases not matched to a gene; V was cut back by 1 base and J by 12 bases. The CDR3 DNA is TGTGCCAGCAGCTTAGAGAGGACAGGGAGATTGTACTTC. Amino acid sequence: CASSLERTGRLYF.